In its sample, the clone carrying this TCR beta chain was seen a few times. Its antigen is unidentified. The data are from a study of T-cell memory formation after mild COVID-19. Regarding the study as a whole: Of the contracting clones, CD4+ ones lay mainly in CM and EM, and CD8+ ones in EMRA. Balance between CD4 and CD8 was seen in clones contracting day 15 to 85, and a CD4+ lean was seen in later expanders.

TCRdb called the 5' RACE reads again in MiXCR, with one record for every CDR3 protein. The sample gives 430,000 or so distinct CDR3 sequences, approximately 23% of which show up once; roughly an eighth is in the top ten. The TCR comes from an adult woman who had mild COVID-19 (a few samples of this study predate the infection). Cell type and time point are not known. The sequenced sample was PBMCs or a T cell subset sorted from them (not recorded which).

CDR3 coding DNA: TGTGCCAGCAGTGAATGGGGGAGCAACTATGGCTACACCTTC. Its protein is CASSEWGSNYGYTF. The chain uses TRBV25-1 and TRBJ1-2; tentatively, D is TRBD1 (5 bases). The CDR3 loop spans 14 amino acids. V lost 1 base and J lost 2, with 8 bases in between. From germline, CDR1 is MGHDK and CDR2 SYGVNS.